A single sample is the source of the 32 T cell receptor beta chains below, sequenced in a study of read filtering for tumor transcriptome and immune sequencing. The library was built from about 400 ng RNA with molecular barcoded adaptors for alpha/delta and beta/gamma chains. Using its own MiXCR run on the reads, TCRdb lists one record per CDR3 protein. The sample contains about 130,000 distinct CDR3 sequences, about an eighth of which appear only once. The sequencing sample was made of a population of CD138-negative cells sorted from bone marrow. The origin of the receptors is a donor at least 40 years old with multiple myeloma.

There are many counts of this clonotype. J is TRBJ2-1 and V is TRBV19, with 7 positions matching TRBD2. This CDR3 is 14 amino acids long. Trimming removed 1 base from V and 5 bases from J; junction bases left unmatched: 2. Per the germline V gene, CDR1 is LNHDA and CDR2 is SQIVND (reference sequence). The CDR3 is CASSIGRGDNEQFF. The CDR3 DNA reads as TGTGCCAGTAGTATAGGTCGGGGGGACAATGAGCAGTTCTTC.

This clonotype was detected ten times or more. The chain combines TRBV20-1 with TRBJ2-7; 7 nucleotides match TRBD1. This CDR3 has 13 amino acids. V shed 3 bases and J 2 bases; nucleotides not matched to a gene: 4. Germline V CDR1 and CDR2: DFQATT, SNEGSKA (reference sequence). CDR3 residues: CSARKGAAYEQYF. DNA for the CDR3: TGCAGTGCTAGGAAGGGGGCGGCCTACGAGCAGTACTTC.

CDR3 protein: CASSHGSGADGELFF. The CDR3 nucleotides read TGTGCCAGCAGCCATGGCTCAGGGGCTGACGGGGAGCTGTTTTTT. This chain uses TRBV4-2 with TRBJ2-2, with D perhaps TRBD1 (6 bases). Germline CDR1 reads LGHNA; CDR2 reads YNFKEQ. V was cut by 3 bases and J by 7 bases, with 15 bases left in between. The CDR3 is 15 residues long.

This clonotype appeared many times. The rearrangement links TRBV20-1 to TRBJ2-2; D is possibly TRBD2 (5 bases). Trimming shortened V by 2 bases and J by 4 bases, and 14 bases separated the two germline ends. This CDR3 has 15 residues. Germline CDR1 is DFQATT and CDR2 is SNEGSKA (reference sequence). This CDR3 is CSARSRSGITGELFF. The CDR3 DNA reads as TGCAGTGCTAGATCGAGGTCGGGAATCACCGGGGAGCTGTTTTTT.

This clonotype appeared many times. This rearrangement joins TRBV4-1 to TRBJ1-5; D call uncertain. Germline lookup yields CDR1 MGHRA and CDR2 YSYEKL. The CDR3 extends over 13 amino acids. Trimming stripped 6 bases from V and 10 bases from J, with 16 bases between. The CDR3 loop reads CASRLGREGPQHF. CDR3 nucleotides: TGCGCCAGCAGATTAGGGAGGGAAGGACCCCAGCATTTT.

The table lists this clonotype with many counts. V and J are TRBV5-1 and TRBJ1-2; no definite D call. The CDR3 has 13 residues. Germline V gives CDR1 SGHRS, CDR2 YFSETQ. V lost 2 bases to trimming and J lost 8 bases, with 13 bases between them. Here the CDR3 reads CASSFRTTSGYTF. The CDR3 DNA reads TGCGCCAGCAGCTTTCGGACGACCAGCGGCTACACCTTC.

This clonotype was seen many times. One junction end does not reproduce the germline sequence, and a read error may be involved. The genes are TRBV5-1 and TRBJ1-5; no firm D call. The CDR3 loop spans 13 amino acids. Germline V lookup: CDR1 SGHRS, CDR2 YFSETQ. CDR3 bases: TGTGCCAGCAGCTCTGGACCAAATCAGCCCCAGCATTTT. This sequence encodes CASSSGPNQPQHF.

Note on this clonotype: A much bigger clone sits one base away, suggesting this may be a read error. The rearrangement joins TRBV7-2 to TRBJ2-3, with D uncertain. This CDR3 region has 12 residues. The germline gives CDR1 SGHTA, CDR2 FQGNSA. For the CDR3, the DNA is TGTGCCGGCAGCGTAATTACAGATACGCAGTATTTT. Translating gives CAGSVITDTQYF. Full variable domain (missing parts from reference TRBV7-2 and TRBJ2-3): GAGVSQSPSNKVTEKGKDVELRCDPISGHTALYWYRQSLGQGLEFLIYFQGNSAPDKSGLPSDRFSAERTGGSVSTLTIQRTQQEDSAVYLCAGSVITDTQYFGPGTRLTVL.

This clonotype was seen repeatedly, ten times or more. The J gene is TRBJ2-1, the V gene TRBV10-3; D is perhaps TRBD2 (5 bases). Germline V lookup: CDR1 ENHRY, CDR2 SYGVKD. With 0 bases removed from V and 7 bases from J, the gap between germline ends came to 16 bases. This CDR3 is built from 16 residues. The CDR3 region has the DNA TGTGCCATCAGTGAGTCGGGTCTACCTGGGGAGAATGAGCAGTTCTTC. This translates into CAISESGLPGENEQFF.

Notes on this clonotype: This may come from a read error, since a much larger clone is one base off. The genes are TRBV14 and TRBJ2-3; possibly TRBD2 for D (5 bases). From germline, CDR1 is SGHDN and CDR2 FVKESK. This CDR3 has 14 residues. The CDR3, as DNA: TGTGCCTGCAGCCAAGCGGACCGGAGAGATACGCAGTATTTT. Translated, it gives CACSQADRRDTQYF.

This clonotype was counted many times. The chain uses TRBV28 and TRBJ2-7; D is perhaps TRBD2 (6 bases). Trimming stripped 6 bases from V and 1 base from J, with 19 bases between. Germline values: CDR1 MDHEN, CDR2 SYDVKM. This CDR3 is 16 amino acids long. CDR3 sequence reads: CASRRSGVGSSYEQYF. The CDR3 region has the DNA TGTGCCAGCAGGAGATCGGGGGTGGGGAGTTCCTACGAGCAGTACTTC.

This clonotype was recorded a few times. The chain is built from TRBV19 and TRBJ2-6; 10 bases align to TRBD1. CDR1 LNHDA and CDR2 SQIVND come from the germline V gene (reference sequence). CDR3 length: 16 amino acids. V lost 9 bases, J lost 4 bases, and 9 bases stayed unmatched. The DNA for the CDR3 is TGTGCCAGCCTCCCGGGACAGGGGTCCGGGGCCAACGTCCTGACTTTC. It encodes CASLPGQGSGANVLTF.

A word on this clonotype: A read error is likely here: a far larger clone is one base away. V gene TRBV5-6 combines with J gene TRBJ2-1; 11 bases are a match to TRBD2. The CDR3 contains 15 residues. CDR1 and CDR2 (germline): SGHDT, YYEEEE. The CDR3 loop reads CASSSGLAEYKEQFF. For the CDR3, the DNA is TGTGCCAGCAGCTCGGGACTAGCGGAGTACAAAGAGCAGTTCTTC.

In its sample, this clonotype was seen once. A much larger clone is a single base away; this may be a read error. The rearrangement uses TRBV5-1 and TRBJ2-5; 11 bases agree with TRBD2. The CDR3 spans 15 residues. The germline CDR1 and CDR2 sequences are SGHRS and YFSETQ. This chain's CDR3 is CASSLVTSGEEAQYF. As DNA, the CDR3 is TGCGCCAGCAGCTTGGTGACTAGCGGGGAAGAGGCCCAGTACTTC.

This clonotype was seen a few times. The chain has TRBV11-2 and TRBJ2-3; tentative D call: TRBD2 (5 bases). Trimming took off 3 bases at V and 4 bases at J, with 8 bases between the two ends. The CDR3 runs to 13 residues. Looked up from germline, CDR1 is SGHAT and CDR2 is FQNNGV. CDR3 amino acids: CASSFGVSDTQYF. CDR3 coding DNA: TGTGCCAGCAGCTTCGGGGTGTCAGATACGCAGTATTTT.

This clonotype was detected ten times or more. The chain employs TRBV12-3 or TRBV12-4 and TRBJ2-7; D is unclear. The V gene lost 5 bases and the J gene lost 11 bases, with 16 bases spanning the gap. This CDR3 has 12 amino acids. This CDR3 is CASSMGIGREYF. The CDR3 DNA sequence: TGTGCCAGCAGTATGGGGATTGGAAGGGAGTACTTC.

The chain carries TRBV5-5 and TRBJ1-1; D remains unclear. Trimming pared 2 bases from V and 4 bases from J, leaving 9 bases between. The germline V gene has CDR1 SGHKS and CDR2 YYEKEE (reference sequence). This CDR3 contains 13 residues. This chain's CDR3 is CASSLGLATEAFF. CDR3 DNA: TGTGCCAGCAGCTTAGGCCTGGCCACTGAAGCTTTCTTT.

With regard to this clonotype: A clone one base away is much larger, so this may be a read error. The J gene is TRBJ2-7, the V gene TRBV20-1; possible D gene TRBD2, 5 bases. Trimming took 3 bases from V and 2 from J, leaving 17 bases between them. The germline CDR1 and CDR2 sequences are DFQATT and SNEGSKA (reference sequence). CDR3 length: 15 residues. The CDR3 DNA reads as TGCAGTGCTAGGGACCAAGGACTGGGTACCTACGAGCAGTACTTC. It yields the protein CSARDQGLGTYEQYF.

About this clonotype itself: A much larger clone sits a single nucleotide away, making a read error possible. V is TRBV10-3 and J is TRBJ2-1; D may be TRBD2 (5 bases). Germline loops: CDR1 ENHRY, CDR2 SYGVKD. This CDR3 is built from 13 residues. The CDR3 DNA reads as TGTGCCATCAGTGAAAGTGACTACGATGAGCAGTTCTTC. Translating it yields CAISESDYDEQFF.

This clonotype was counted many times. This rearrangement joins TRBV6-1 to TRBJ2-3, with TRBD2 as a possible D gene (6 bases). Trimming shortened V by 6 bases and J by 2 bases, and 12 bases separated the two germline ends. CDR1 and CDR2 (germline): MNHNS, SASEGT. The CDR3 covers 14 residues. The CDR3 DNA follows: TGTGCCAGCAGGGGGTCGGGGGACACAGATACGCAGTATTTT. As protein: CASRGSGDTDTQYF.

Ten or more counts support this clonotype. The rearrangement uses TRBV5-1 and TRBJ2-1; D unclear. Germline CDR1 reads SGHRS; CDR2 reads YFSETQ. CDR3 length equals 13 residues. Deletions cut 4 bases from V and 5 bases from J, with 10 bases between. In DNA, the CDR3 is TGCGCCAGCAGCCCAACCCTGAACAATGAGCAGTTCTTC. Amino acids: CASSPTLNNEQFF. The whole variable domain, remainder taken from reference TRBV5-1 and TRBJ2-1, is KAGVTQTPRYLIKTRGQQVTLSCSPISGHRSVSWYQQTPGQGLQFLFEYFSETQRNKGNFPGRFSGRQFSNSRSEMNVSTLELGDSALYLCASSPTLNNEQFFGPGTRLTVL.

The sample holds many counts of this clonotype. The rearrangement uses TRBV11-2 and TRBJ2-1; 8 bases match TRBD1. V gave up 2 bases and J gave up 1 base; unmatched junction bases: 4. The germline gives CDR1 SGHAT, CDR2 FQNNGV. This CDR3 has 16 residues. CDR3: CASSLLRTGSYNEQFF. The CDR3, as DNA: TGTGCCAGCAGCTTATTAAGGACAGGGTCCTACAATGAGCAGTTCTTC.

This clonotype was recorded many times. The chain carries TRBV29-1 and TRBJ2-5; 7 bases are shared with TRBD2. There are 15 residues in the CDR3. The germline V gene encodes CDR1 SQVTM and CDR2 ANQGSEA. V dropped 4 bases and J dropped 1; count of bases not matched to a gene: 9. The CDR3 region has the DNA TGCAGCGTTGGGGCTAGCGGTACCCTCCAAGAGACCCAGTACTTC. Its translation is CSVGASGTLQETQYF.

This clonotype was seen at least ten times. The V and J genes are TRBV29-1 and TRBJ1-1, with D tentatively TRBD1 (5 bases). CDR1 and CDR2 from the germline V gene are SQVTM and ANQGSEA. This CDR3 comprises 14 residues. V was clipped by 4 bases and J by 4 bases, with 16 bases between them. The DNA of the CDR3 is TGCAGCGTTGTATTAGGGGCTCTCTTCACTGAAGCTTTCTTT. This translates into CSVVLGALFTEAFF.

V and J are TRBV19 and TRBJ2-2; TRBD2 matches 8 bases. Trimming at V came to 5 bases and at J to 6 bases, leaving 2 bases not matched to a gene. The CDR3 extends over 13 amino acids. In germline, CDR1 is LNHDA, CDR2 SQIVND (reference sequence). The CDR3 sequence is CASSRSGAGELFF. CDR3 nucleotides: TGTGCCAGTAGTCGTAGCGGGGCCGGGGAGCTGTTTTTT.

This clonotype was found many times. V usage is TRBV24-1 and J usage is TRBJ2-1, with TRBD2 matching over 9 bases. Germline V gene sequence: CDR1 KGHDR, CDR2 SFDVKD. The CDR3 length is 15 residues. V gave up 2 bases and J gave up 6 bases; unmatched junction bases: 4. The CDR3 region is CATSDWTSAGNEQFF. The CDR3 DNA reads TGTGCCACCAGTGATTGGACTAGCGCAGGCAATGAGCAGTTCTTC.

This clonotype has ten or more counts. The rearrangement uses TRBV6-5 and TRBJ2-1; D perhaps matches TRBD1 (5 bases). There are 15 residues in the CDR3. Germline V CDR1 and CDR2: MNHEY, SVGAGI. The V and J ends lost 7 bases and 0 bases respectively, with 13 bases between them. This CDR3 reads CASKNRFSSYNEQFF. The CDR3 DNA is TGTGCCAGCAAGAACAGGTTCAGCTCCTACAATGAGCAGTTCTTC.

This clonotype turned up a few times. The chain has TRBV20-1 and TRBJ1-2; D unclear. V was shortened by 4 bases and J by 5 bases, with 8 bases between the two germline ends. This CDR3 has 11 residues. Germline CDR1 is DFQATT and CDR2 is SNEGSKA (reference sequence). In DNA, the CDR3 is TGCAGTGCTATGCAGACGTATGGCTACACCTTC. Encoded protein: CSAMQTYGYTF.

There are many counts of this clonotype. The V call is TRBV20-1, the J call TRBJ1-5, with 9 bases matching TRBD1. Germline values: CDR1 DFQATT, CDR2 SNEGSKA (reference sequence). The CDR3 has 16 residues. Unmatched junction bases numbered 14, after V lost 3 bases and J lost 8 bases. The CDR3: CSASSGTGTAGKPQHF. In DNA, the CDR3 is TGCAGTGCTAGTTCCGGGACAGGGACCGCCGGGAAGCCCCAGCATTTT.

The table lists this clonotype with a count of one. The chain combines TRBV29-1 with TRBJ1-4, with TRBD1 identical over 7 bases. CDR3 size: 13 residues. J gave up 7 bases and V 7 bases, and 9 bases lay outside the gene matches. Per the germline V gene, CDR1 is SQVTM and CDR2 is ANQGSEA. The CDR3 sequence: CSAEGARGEKLFF. The CDR3 coding sequence is TGCAGCGCCGAGGGGGCGCGGGGTGAAAAACTGTTTTTT.

Comments on this clonotype: Possible read error: a much larger clone is one base away. The CDR3 is CASSLGSEYNEQLF. The CDR3 DNA is TGTGCCAGCAGCTTAGGCAGCGAATACAATGAGCAGTTATTC. This chain joins TRBV5-6 and TRBJ2-1, with no clear D. The V gene's germline CDR1 is SGHDT and CDR2 YYEEEE. This CDR3 is 14 amino acids long. Based on the CDR3 plus reference TRBV5-6 and TRBJ2-1, the full variable domain is DAGVTQSPTHLIKTRGQQVTLRCSPKSGHDTVSWYQQALGQGPQFIFQYYEEEERQRGNFPDRFSGHQFPNYSSELNVNALLLGDSALYLCASSLGSEYNEQLFGPGTRLTVL.

This clonotype was recorded at least ten times. CDR3 DNA: TGTGCCAGCAGTTTCTCCCGCACAGATACGCAGTATTTT. It encodes CASSFSRTDTQYF. The genes are TRBV28 and TRBJ2-3; D is undetermined. Trimming stripped 3 bases from V and 1 base from J, with 5 bases between. Germline V gene sequence: CDR1 MDHEN, CDR2 SYDVKM. The CDR3 spans 13 residues.